The rows below give T cell receptor beta chains drawn from one sample of a study of OX40 agonist ivuxolimab in advanced cancers. Clones were read by immunoSEQ multiplex PCR, and TCRdb kept only the in-frame ones, dropping some. Of 65,000 to 95,000 clones listed, around 89% were seen once; the top ten hold approximately 0.47%. The sample consisted of CD4+ or CD8+ T cells sorted from blood, taken in a trial of the OX40 agonist ivuxolimab. All receptors derive from an adult with an advanced solid tumor such as melanoma, head and neck, liver or kidney cancer. Each CDR3 is given with its conserved first and last residue. Fields, in order: D gene, V gene, J gene, clone size, CDR3 protein, CDR3 DNA. D genes are given only for firm matches. The listing skips clone size in some rows; elsewhere it reads once, few, many or a size class.

>.|TRBV5-1|TRBJ2-3|.
CASRPTSGGSTDTQYF
TGCGCCAGCAGGCCAACTAGTGGGGGGAGCACAGATACGCAGTATTTT
>.|TRBV6-1|TRBJ2-7|.
CASSEGGAYYQQYF
TGTGCCAGCAGTGAAGGAGGGGCCTACTATCAGCAGTACTTC
>.|TRBV10-2|TRBJ2-5|.
CASSGNWEGQETQYF
TGCGCCAGCAGTGGGAATTGGGAAGGGCAAGAGACCCAGTACTTC
>TRBD1|TRBV5-6|TRBJ1-1|.
CASSLGQGSTEAFF
TGTGCCAGCAGCTTGGGACAGGGAAGTACTGAAGCTTTCTTT
>TRBD1|TRBV7-2|TRBJ1-5|.
CASSPPDRVGNQPQHF
TGTGCCAGCAGCCCCCCGGACAGGGTAGGAAATCAGCCCCAGCATTTT
>TRBD2|TRBV19|TRBJ2-1|.
CASSIVPGGERHEQFF
TGTGCCAGTAGTATAGTCCCGGGGGGGGAACGCCATGAGCAGTTCTTC
>.|TRBV11-1|TRBJ2-7|.
CASSLSRTYEQYF
TGTGCCAGCAGCTTATCACGGACCTACGAGCAGTACTTC
>.|TRBV12-5|TRBJ2-1|.
CASGLGDRLVNEQFF
TGTGCTAGTGGTTTGGGCGACAGGTTGGTAAATGAGCAGTTCTTC
>.|TRBV5-1|TRBJ1-1|.
CASSLVSGSLNTEAFF
TGCGCCAGCAGCTTGGTGTCAGGGTCCTTGAACACTGAAGCTTTCTTT
>TRBD1|TRBV19|TRBJ1-5|.
CASNRDRGHQPQHF
TGTGCCAGTAATCGGGACAGGGGCCATCAGCCCCAGCATTTT
>TRBD1|TRBV5-1|TRBJ2-7|.
CASSPRTGTSYEQYF
TGCGCCAGCAGCCCTAGGACAGGGACCTCATACGAGCAGTACTTC
>.|TRBV7-3|TRBJ2-5|.
CASSIQGSQETQYF
TGTGCCAGCAGCATTCAGGGATCCCAAGAGACCCAGTACTTC
>TRBD2|TRBV11-3|TRBJ2-5|.
CASQGEGETQYF
TGTGCCAGCCAAGGGGAGGGGGAGACCCAGTACTTC
>TRBD1|TRBV28|TRBJ2-5|.
CASSPTAFVTGLQETQYF
TGTGCCAGCAGTCCTACAGCCTTTGTGACAGGGCTCCAAGAGACCCAGTACTTC
>TRBD1|TRBV7-9|TRBJ1-5|.
CASSLNRGQPQHF
TGTGCCAGCAGCTTAAACAGGGGTCAGCCCCAGCATTTT
>.|TRBV6-6|TRBJ1-2|.
CASSYQGNGYTF
TGTGCCAGCAGTTACCAAGGGAATGGCTACACCTTC
>.|TRBV11-1|TRBJ2-1|.
CASSQNRFGEQFF
TGTGCCAGCAGCCAGAACAGGTTCGGGGAGCAGTTCTTC
>TRBD2|TRBV19|TRBJ2-5|.
CASSMTGEGETQYF
TGTGCCAGTAGTATGACGGGGGAGGGGGAGACCCAGTACTTC
>.|TRBV9|TRBJ1-6|.
CASTTRGNHNSPLHF
TGTGCCAGCACCACGAGGGGCAACCATAATTCACCCCTCCACTTT
>.|TRBV19|TRBJ1-5|.
CASTKNRGGGGQPQHF
TGTGCCAGTACCAAGAATCGGGGAGGGGGTGGTCAGCCCCAGCATTTT
>.|TRBV14|TRBJ2-1|.
CASSQAVQYNEQFF
TGTGCCAGCAGCCAAGCCGTACAGTACAATGAGCAGTTCTTC
>.|TRBV5-6|TRBJ1-1|.
CASSFGRRTEAFF
TGTGCCAGCAGCTTTGGCCGGAGAACTGAAGCTTTCTTT
>TRBD2|TRBV4-2|TRBJ2-1|.
CASSQRRGGYNEQFF
TGTGCCAGCAGCCAGAGGCGGGGGGGCTACAATGAGCAGTTCTTC
>TRBD1|TRBV10-3|TRBJ1-1|.
CAISKSGGRNTEAFF
TGTGCCATCAGCAAGTCAGGGGGTAGGAACACTGAAGCTTTCTTT
>.|TRBV10-3|TRBJ1-4|once
CAISESGQLNEKLFF
TGTGCCATCAGTGAGTCCGGACAGCTTAATGAAAAACTGTTTTTT
>TRBD1|TRBV5-4|TRBJ1-4|.
CASSRGQGEKLFF
TGTGCCAGCAGCAGGGGACAGGGTGAAAAACTGTTTTTT
>.|TRBV5-5|TRBJ1-5|.
CASSTPGSNQPQHF
TGTGCCAGCAGCACCCCAGGGTCCAATCAGCCCCAGCATTTT
>.|TRBV15|TRBJ2-2|.
CATSRDNSAGELFF
TGTGCCACCAGCAGAGATAATAGCGCCGGGGAGCTGTTTTTT
>.|TRBV7-2|TRBJ2-1|.
CASSFGQGGDEQFF
TGTGCCAGCAGCTTCGGTCAGGGGGGCGATGAGCAGTTCTTC
>.|TRBV5-1|TRBJ2-7|.
CASSRASGGDSYEQYF
TGCGCCAGCAGCCGAGCCTCAGGGGGGGATTCCTACGAGCAGTACTTC
>TRBD1|TRBV2|TRBJ1-5|few
CASRMDRGNQPQHF
TGTGCCAGCAGGATGGACAGGGGTAATCAGCCCCAGCATTTT
>.|TRBV18|TRBJ1-4|.
CASSPDKGSLSVLFF
TGTGCCAGCTCACCAGACAAGGGGTCGCTATCCGTACTGTTTTTT
>.|TRBV6-6|TRBJ1-1|once
CASSKNERNTEAFF
TGTGCCAGCAGCAAGAATGAAAGGAACACTGAAGCTTTCTTT
>.|TRBV7-8|TRBJ1-2|.
CASSLAVGQGKGYTF
TGTGCCAGCAGCTTAGCCGTGGGGCAGGGGAAAGGCTACACCTTC